The present T cell receptor beta chain was sequenced within a study of blood T cell repertoires in COVID-19. For the study at large: The origin of the acute and convalescent COVID-19 samples was the United States, Italy and Spain. PBMCs, B-cell-depleted T cells, or T cells were the source of the cDNA or gDNA that made up the material.

V lost 4 bases, J lost 7 bases, and 16 bases stayed unmatched. Per the germline V gene, CDR1 is SEHNR and CDR2 is FQNEAQ (reference sequence). This CDR3 contains 18 residues. In the authors' methods: Nucleated cell counts were estimated from reference gene primer amplification. Only in-frame clones appear in the TCRdb table, and some are missing; sequencing was by immunoSEQ multiplex PCR. The V and J calls and the clone size are those of that table, but D and trimming were determined from the DNA. The sample lists more than 85,000 clones, about 85% occurring once. This TCR was recovered from an older man with acute or convalescent COVID-19. Sequencing used peripheral blood. The chain combines TRBV7-9 with TRBJ2-7; 13 bases are shared with TRBD2. The CDR3 sequence: CASSSPSLGLAGVKEQYF. Here the CDR3 DNA reads TGTGCCAGCAGCTCACCCTCCCTCGGACTAGCGGGAGTTAAAGAGCAGTACTTC. The full variable domain, rest sourced from reference TRBV7-9 and TRBJ2-7, is DTGVSQNPRHKITKRGQNVTFRCDPISEHNRLYWYRQTLGQGPEFLTYFQNEAQLEKSRLLSDRFSAERPKGSFSTLEIQRTEQGDSAMYLCASSSPSLGLAGVKEQYFGPGTRLTVT.